Presented here are 32 T cell receptor beta chains from one specimen sequenced in a study of cytomegalovirus exposure and HLA in healthy donors (dated by TCRdb to 2015 to 2018). Library creation used the immunoSEQ multiplex PCR assay. A mixture of 60 forward primers for TCR Vbeta segments and 13 reverse primers for TCR Jbeta segments was used in the multiplex PCR. TCRdb took this table from immuneACCESS and kept in-frame rearrangements with V and J called. Such tables lack part of the clones; where checked against another copy, unresolved V genes explain under half of the gap, and the rest is unexplained. The sample includes more than 100,000 clones, with roughly three fifths observed a single time. The top ten clonotypes cover about 8.3% of the sample. The sample was PBMCs. The receptors originated from a woman in her thirties or forties in good health and CMV-seropositive.

This chain joins TRBV2 and TRBJ2-7, with 8 bases fitting TRBD2. After removal of 4 bases from V and 3 bases from J, the junction contained 14 bases not matched to a gene. The germline V gene encodes CDR1 SNHLY and CDR2 FYNNEI. This CDR3 region has 17 residues. CDR3 coding DNA: TGTGCCAGCAGTGTCCAACTAGCGGAGCTAGGGGGCTACGAGCAGTACTTC. Amino acid sequence: CASSVQLAELGGYEQYF.

This sequence joins TRBV7-9 and TRBJ2-4, with 11 positions matching TRBD2. In germline, CDR1 is SEHNR, CDR2 FQNEAQ (reference sequence). The junction had 5 bases not matched to a gene; V was cut back by 4 bases and J by 0 bases. The CDR3 has 17 amino acids. CDR3 bases: TGTGCCAGCAGCTCAGCTAGCGGGGGGTTAGCCAAAAACATTCAGTACTTC. Its protein product is CASSSASGGLAKNIQYF.

This clone was counted once. The chain links TRBV27 to TRBJ1-2, with TRBD1 matching 9 bases. The germline V gene encodes CDR1 MNHEY and CDR2 SMNVEV (reference sequence). CDR3 size: 15 residues. V trimming: 7 bases; J trimming: 0 bases; junction bases outside the gene matches: 6. CDR3 region: CASTGQGQTNYGYTF. DNA for the CDR3: TGTGCCAGCACGGGACAGGGCCAAACTAACTATGGCTACACCTTC.

This clone was detected only a few times. Germline is not matched at one junction end, which may reflect a read error. The gene calls are TRBV7-7 and TRBJ2-5; TRBD2 might be the D (6 bases). Germline CDR1 is SSHAT and CDR2 is FNYEAQ (reference sequence). CDR3 length: 14 amino acids. The CDR3 coding sequence is TGTGCTAGCAGCCTCGGGACTTACCAAGAGACCCAGTACTTC. Amino acids: CASSLGTYQETQYF.

The chain carries TRBV18 and TRBJ1-6; D unclear. This CDR3 spans 14 amino acids. The germline CDR1 and CDR2 sequences are KGHSH and LQKENI. The V gene lost 4 bases and the J gene lost 3 bases, with 7 bases spanning the gap. Here the CDR3 DNA reads TGTGCCAGCTCACACGCGGGCTATAATTCACCCCTCCACTTT. Translation gives CASSHAGYNSPLHF.

This clone was seen only a few times. The chain links TRBV19 to TRBJ2-7; TRBD2 is a possible D gene (6 bases). CDR1 is LNHDA and CDR2 is SQIVND in the germline V gene (reference sequence). The CDR3 spans 11 residues. Trimming left V 8 bases short and J 11 bases short, with 16 bases between. In nucleotides, the CDR3 is TGTGCCAGTGGGGCGATTGGAGGGGAGTACTTC. It yields the protein CASGAIGGEYF.

The chain is built from TRBV2 and TRBJ2-1, with 10 bases lining up with TRBD2. Germline loops: CDR1 SNHLY, CDR2 FYNNEI. The CDR3 extends over 14 amino acids. The J segment lost 4 bases and the V segment lost 8 bases, leaving 5 bases of the junction unmatched. The CDR3 loop is CASGSGGLYNEQFF. For the CDR3, the DNA is TGTGCCAGCGGTAGCGGGGGGCTGTACAATGAGCAGTTCTTC.

The chain employs TRBV6-1 and TRBJ1-5; a possible D gene is TRBD1 (5 bases). CDR1 and CDR2 (germline): MNHNS, SASEGT. This CDR3 has 15 amino acids. Trimming cost V 7 bases and J 0 bases, with 13 bases left between them. CDR3 residues: CASTDQGISNQPQHF. The DNA for the CDR3 is TGTGCCAGCACAGATCAGGGAATTAGCAATCAGCCCCAGCATTTT.

The J gene is TRBJ2-1, the V gene TRBV5-1; unclear D gene. Germline CDR1 SGHRS, CDR2 YFSETQ. This CDR3 has 15 residues. Trimming shortened V by 4 bases and J by 4 bases, and 15 bases separated the two germline ends. The CDR3 sequence: CASSNRRSAYNEQFF. In DNA, the CDR3 is TGCGCCAGCAGCAACCGACGGAGCGCTTACAATGAGCAGTTCTTC.

The rearrangement joins TRBV4-1 to TRBJ2-5, with D tentatively TRBD2 (7 bases). The CDR3 runs to 16 residues. The ends were cut back, 4 bases at V and 5 bases at J, with 20 bases in the middle. The germline V gene has CDR1 MGHRA and CDR2 YSYEKL. The CDR3 bases are TGCGCCAGCAGCCGGATGGGGGGGGCCCTTGTGGAGACCCAGTACTTC. Translation: CASSRMGGALVETQYF.

Points on this clone: This same CDR3 is encoded by further DNA sequences in the sample. The CDR3 DNA sequence: TGTGCCAGCAGCTCGACAGGGGGCGGAGAGACCCAGTACTTC. Translation gives CASSSTGGGETQYF. The chain employs TRBV7-6 and TRBJ2-5; TRBD1 agrees at 10 bases. The germline CDR1 and CDR2 sequences are SGHVS and FNYEAQ. Unmatched junction bases numbered 3, after V lost 4 bases and J lost 4 bases. The CDR3 consists of 14 residues.

The V and J genes are TRBV6-5 and TRBJ2-1; TRBD2 is a possible D gene (5 bases). V was shortened by 5 bases and J by 1 base, with 9 bases between the two germline ends. From germline, CDR1 is MNHEY and CDR2 SVGAGI. The CDR3 is made up of 14 amino acids. In DNA, the CDR3 is TGTGCCAGCAGTAAACTAGAATCCTACAATGAGCAGTTCTTC. This gives the protein CASSKLESYNEQFF.

V and J are TRBV14 and TRBJ2-7, with 10 positions matching TRBD1. CDR3 length equals 14 residues. CDR1 is SGHDN and CDR2 is FVKESK in the germline V gene. Trimming removed 4 bases from V and 4 bases from J; junction bases left unmatched: 4. The CDR3: CASSLGTGAYEQYF. DNA of the CDR3: TGTGCCAGCAGCCTCGGGACAGGGGCGTACGAGCAGTACTTC.

This clone was seen a few times. The chain uses TRBV5-1 and TRBJ1-2; the match to TRBD1 covers 12 bases. CDR1 is SGHRS and CDR2 is YFSETQ in the germline V gene. The CDR3 is 13 residues long. Losses at the gene ends were 7 bases for V and 7 bases for J; bases not matched to a gene: 5. CDR3 region: CASGTGGAGGYTF. CDR3 in DNA: TGCGCCAGCGGGACAGGGGGCGCGGGTGGCTACACCTTC.

This clone has only a few counts. The rearrangement uses TRBV2 and TRBJ1-5; perhaps TRBD1 as D (5 bases). Trimming shortened V by 3 bases and J by 4 bases, and 16 bases separated the two germline ends. The germline V gene has CDR1 SNHLY and CDR2 FYNNEI. The CDR3 has 16 amino acids. CDR3 DNA sequence: TGTGCCAGCAGTGACCTGGGCAGGGAATTAAATCAGCCCCAGCATTTT. It is translated as CASSDLGRELNQPQHF.

The chain is built from TRBV5-1 and TRBJ2-1, with a tentative D call TRBD2 (6 bases). V was shortened by 4 bases and J by 3 bases, with 20 bases between the two germline ends. The CDR3 length is 17 residues. Germline V gene data show CDR1 as SGHRS and CDR2 as YFSETQ. CDR3 nucleotide sequence: TGCGCCAGCAGCCTGGCGTCGTGGGAGGCACGCTACAATGAGCAGTTCTTC. Protein: CASSLASWEARYNEQFF. The full variable domain, completed using reference TRBV5-1 and TRBJ2-1, is KAGVTQTPRYLIKTRGQQVTLSCSPISGHRSVSWYQQTPGQGLQFLFEYFSETQRNKGNFPGRFSGRQFSNSRSEMNVSTLELGDSALYLCASSLASWEARYNEQFFGPGTRLTVL.

This chain links TRBV6-1 with TRBJ2-3, with TRBD1 identical over 9 bases. The CDR3 length is 14 residues. Per the germline V gene, CDR1 is MNHNS and CDR2 is SASEGT. The junction had 6 bases not matched to a gene; V was cut back by 8 bases and J by 3 bases. The CDR3 reads CASSHRGLTDTQYF. DNA of the CDR3: TGTGCCAGCTCTCACAGGGGGCTAACAGATACGCAGTATTTT.

The chain couples TRBV14 to TRBJ2-7; 8 nucleotides agree with TRBD1. CDR3 length: 15 amino acids. The junction had 6 bases not matched to a gene; V was cut back by 5 bases and J by 0 bases. Germline V CDR1 and CDR2: SGHDN, FVKESK. CDR3 sequence (DNA): TGTGCCAGCAGCTCCCGGGACAGGAGCTCCTACGAGCAGTACTTC. Its protein is CASSSRDRSSYEQYF.

This clone appeared a single time. This CDR3 reads CASSFTGEGNTIYF. CDR3 coding DNA: TGTGCCAGCAGTTTTACAGGGGAAGGAAACACCATATATTTT. This chain links TRBV28 with TRBJ1-3, with 7 bases lining up with TRBD1. The V and J ends lost 3 bases and 4 bases, in that order; junction bases with no gene match: 3. The CDR3 loop spans 14 amino acids. Germline assignment: CDR1 MDHEN and CDR2 SYDVKM.

The V and J genes are TRBV28 and TRBJ2-7, with D uncertain. Trimming stripped 5 bases from V and 3 bases from J, with 8 bases between. The CDR3 length is 12 residues. The germline gives CDR1 MDHEN, CDR2 SYDVKM. CDR3 nucleotide sequence: TGTGCCAGCAGTCTCGACAACTACGAGCAGTACTTC. Protein product: CASSLDNYEQYF.

In DNA form, the CDR3 reads TGTGCCAGTAGTATCGGGACAGGACCCTCTGGAAACACCATATATTTT. Translated, it gives CASSIGTGPSGNTIYF. The V gene is TRBV19, the J gene TRBJ1-3; 8 nucleotides agree with TRBD1. Germline V gives CDR1 LNHDA, CDR2 SQIVND (reference sequence). V lost 3 bases and J lost 0; bases outside the gene matches: 4. This CDR3 contains 16 residues.

The chain carries TRBV14 and TRBJ1-1; D is unclear. Trimming left V 1 base short and J 11 bases short, with 14 bases between. CDR3 length: 13 amino acids. CDR1 is SGHDN and CDR2 is FVKESK in the germline V gene. CDR3 DNA sequence: TGTGCCAGCAGCCAAGGAGGGCGGATTGGGGCTTTCTTT. This sequence encodes CASSQGGRIGAFF.

This chain uses TRBV30 with TRBJ2-3; D gene unclear. Germline CDR1 and CDR2: GTSNPN and SVGIG (reference sequence). Trimming took off 0 bases at V and 5 bases at J, with 6 bases between the two ends. This CDR3 region has 12 residues. The CDR3 region is CAWSVAGDTQYF. CDR3 bases: TGTGCCTGGAGTGTAGCTGGAGATACGCAGTATTTT. The full variable domain, rest sourced from reference TRBV30 and TRBJ2-3, is SQTIHQWPATLVQPVGSPLSLECTVEGTSNPNLYWYRQAAGRGLQLLFYSVGIGQISSEVPQNLSASRPQDRQFILSSKKLLLSDSGFYLCAWSVAGDTQYFGPGTRLTVL.

This clone was recorded a few times. The rearrangement links TRBV7-9 to TRBJ2-7, with TRBD1 matching over 10 bases. The CDR3 is 16 residues long. J was trimmed by 3 bases and V by 3 bases; bases with no gene match: 8. Germline V lookup: CDR1 SEHNR, CDR2 FQNEAQ (reference sequence). The CDR3 coding sequence is TGTGCCAGCAGCTTGGGGGGACAGGGGATTCACTACGAGCAGTACTTC. The encoded protein is CASSLGGQGIHYEQYF. The entire variable domain, with the rest obtained from reference TRBV7-9 and TRBJ2-7, is as follows: DTGVSQNPRHKITKRGQNVTFRCDPISEHNRLYWYRQTLGQGPEFLTYFQNEAQLEKSRLLSDRFSAERPKGSFSTLEIQRTEQGDSAMYLCASSLGGQGIHYEQYFGPGTRLTVT.

The rearrangement joins TRBV14 to TRBJ2-7; D might be TRBD1 (6 bases). The CDR3 extends over 15 amino acids. The V and J ends lost 3 bases and 0 bases respectively, with 12 bases between them. Germline CDR1 and CDR2: SGHDN and FVKESK. CDR3 DNA sequence: TGTGCCAGCAGCCACCTAGACAGGAGCTCCTACGAGCAGTACTTC. It translates to CASSHLDRSSYEQYF.

CDR3 nucleotide sequence: TGTGCCTGGCTAGCGGGGGGGGATAATGAGCAGTTCTTC. Residues: CAWLAGGDNEQFF. The chain recombines TRBV30 with TRBJ2-1; 12 bases match TRBD2. Per germline, CDR1 GTSNPN and CDR2 SVGIG (reference sequence). Germline trimming cut 5 bases from V and 7 bases from J; bases unmatched to any gene: 3. The CDR3 extends over 13 amino acids.

V is TRBV6-6 and J is TRBJ1-1; unclear D gene. V lost 4 bases and J lost 1, with 10 bases in between. There are 14 residues in the CDR3. The germline V gene has CDR1 MNHNY and CDR2 SVGAGI (reference sequence). The CDR3 coding sequence is TGTGCCAGCAGTTCCACGCTGCGGAACACTGAAGCTTTCTTT. This gives the protein CASSSTLRNTEAFF.

In this sample, this clone turned up a few times. The chain has TRBV6-4 and TRBJ2-2; D might be TRBD2 (6 bases). The CDR3 extends over 15 amino acids. V was cut by 5 bases and J by 2 bases, with 12 bases left in between. Germline V gives CDR1 MRHNA, CDR2 SNTAGT. CDR3 in DNA: TGTGCCAGCAGTCCCGGGACTGATAACACCGGGGAGCTGTTTTTT. This translates into CASSPGTDNTGELFF.

Details on this clone: Germline and junction disagree at one end, which may indicate a read error. V is TRBV5-1 and J is TRBJ2-5, with 10 bases aligning to TRBD1. The J call could be wrong; TRBJ2-7 is a better fit for the DNA end. Germline CDR1 SGHRS, CDR2 YFSETQ. The CDR3 has 14 amino acids. The CDR3 DNA follows: TGCGCCAGCAACTTGGGACAGGGGTCCTACGAGCAGTACTTC. The encoded protein is CASNLGQGSYEQYF.

V usage is TRBV6-5 and J usage is TRBJ2-7; 7 positions agree with TRBD1. The CDR3 sequence is 15 residues long. J was trimmed by 4 bases and V by 4 bases; bases with no gene match: 10. Germline assignment: CDR1 MNHEY and CDR2 SVGAGI. CDR3 sequence (DNA): TGTGCCAGCAGTTCGACAGGGACCGACACTTACGAGCAGTACTTC. Its protein is CASSSTGTDTYEQYF.

The chain combines TRBV5-8 with TRBJ1-5; 7 bases align to TRBD1. Per the germline V gene, CDR1 is SGHTS and CDR2 is YDEGEE. Germline trimming cut 4 bases from V and 0 bases from J; bases unmatched to any gene: 7. The length of the CDR3 is 16 residues. The CDR3 DNA reads TGTGCCAGCAGCGATGTGACAGGGACTAGCAATCAGCCCCAGCATTTT. Encoded protein: CASSDVTGTSNQPQHF.

The rearrangement joins TRBV15 to TRBJ2-5; 7 bases map to TRBD1. Germline CDR1 and CDR2: LNHNV and YYDKDF (reference sequence). V was clipped by 0 bases and J by 5 bases; unmatched bases: 3. This CDR3 region has 14 residues. For the CDR3, the DNA is TGTGCCACCAGCAGAGACAGGGGGAGCGAGACCCAGTACTTC. Translation gives CATSRDRGSETQYF.